A single T cell receptor beta chain is shown here with its context. These data originate in a study of control samples from healthy donors and cancer patients. The V gene's germline CDR1 is LGHDT and CDR2 YNNKEL (reference sequence). Trimming cost V 3 bases and J 4 bases, with 12 bases left between them. There are 14 residues in the CDR3. Generated by immunoSEQ multiplex PCR, the TCRdb table keeps only in-frame clones and is missing some. This table holds about 150,000 clones, roughly 94% found once. The chain uses TRBV3-1 (or the pseudogene TRBV3-2) and TRBJ1-2; TRBD1 might be the D (6 bases). The receptor was derived from a woman in her forties in good health. Material for sequencing was blood. The CDR3 nucleotides read TGTGCCAGCAGCCATACCGGACAGAGCTATGGCTACACCTTC. Its translation is CASSHTGQSYGYTF.